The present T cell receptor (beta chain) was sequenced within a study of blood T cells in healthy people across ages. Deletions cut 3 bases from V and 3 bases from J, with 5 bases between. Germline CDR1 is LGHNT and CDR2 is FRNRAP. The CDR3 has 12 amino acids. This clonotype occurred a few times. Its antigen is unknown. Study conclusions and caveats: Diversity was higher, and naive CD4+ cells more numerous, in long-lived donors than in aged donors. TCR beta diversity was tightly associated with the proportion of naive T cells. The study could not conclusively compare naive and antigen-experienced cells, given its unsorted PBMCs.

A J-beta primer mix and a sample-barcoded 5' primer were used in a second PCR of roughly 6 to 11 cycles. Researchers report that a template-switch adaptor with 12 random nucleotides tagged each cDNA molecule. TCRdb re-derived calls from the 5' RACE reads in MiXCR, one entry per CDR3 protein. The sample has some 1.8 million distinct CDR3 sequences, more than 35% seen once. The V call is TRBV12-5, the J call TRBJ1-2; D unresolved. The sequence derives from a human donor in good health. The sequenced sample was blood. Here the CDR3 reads CASGLAYYGYTF. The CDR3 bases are TGTGCTAGTGGTTTAGCTTACTATGGCTACACCTTC.